These 4 T cell receptor beta chains were all obtained from the same sample, sequenced in a study of human T cells and chemical hapten exposure. MiXCR, applied by TCRdb to the RACE reads, yields one record per CDR3 protein. The sample has tens of thousands of distinct CDR3 sequences, 11% seen once. Time point given: patch test 2, 6 weeks after DPC sensitization. Treatment in this sample: therapeutic diphenylcyclopropenone sensitization with weekly scalp DPC. The sample in question was whole blood, obtained in connection with sensitization to the hapten diphenylcyclopropenone (DPC). The receptors shown here come from a man aged 35 to 55 with alopecia areata. Some clones in this sample may be carry-over from other donors' samples.

Details on this clonotype: A read error may be the cause here, since a much bigger clone is one base away. The V gene is TRBV4-1, the J gene TRBJ1-5; D remains unclear. The CDR3 length is 16 residues. Per germline, CDR1 MGHRA and CDR2 YSYEKL. The germline V and J ends were trimmed by 0 bases and 3 bases, with 12 bases remaining between them. CDR3 in DNA: TGCGCCAGCAGCCAAGATTTCCCCCCAGACAATCAGCCCCAGCATTTT. Residues: CASSQDFPPDNQPQHF.

This chain links TRBV27 with TRBJ1-5; no clear D gene. The CDR3 has 12 amino acids. V lost 1 base, J lost 6 bases, and 4 bases lay in between. Germline CDR1 and CDR2: MNHEY and SMNVEV (reference sequence). DNA of the CDR3: TGTGCCAGCAGTTTATACAGTCAGCCCCAGCATTTT. The encoded protein is CASSLYSQPQHF.

The chain uses TRBV5-5 and TRBJ1-5, with D unclear. The V end was cut by 4 bases, the J end by 3 bases, with 11 bases between. Germline CDR1 reads SGHKS; CDR2 reads YYEKEE (reference sequence). The CDR3 has 14 residues. CDR3: CASSDGKSNQPQHF. The CDR3 DNA reads TGTGCCAGCAGCGACGGCAAGTCCAATCAGCCCCAGCATTTT.

This clonotype has just a few counts. The V call is TRBV7-2, the J call TRBJ2-3; no definite D call. The germline V and J ends were trimmed by 1 base and 11 bases, with 10 bases remaining between them. The CDR3 sequence is 12 residues long. Germline-derived CDR1 and CDR2 are SGHTA and FQGNSA. The CDR3 DNA follows: TGTGCCAGCAGCTTAGAGGCCTTGGGGCAGTATTTT. It codes for CASSLEALGQYF.